This T cell receptor beta chain was recorded in a study of blood T cell repertoires in COVID-19. Looking at the study overall: The United States, Italy and Spain provided the acute and convalescent COVID-19 samples. From T cells, B-cell-depleted T cells, or PBMCs came the material, which was cDNA or gDNA.

Per the germline V gene, CDR1 is SGHTA and CDR2 is FQGNSA. This CDR3 has 15 residues. V shed 5 bases and J shed 6 bases, with 17 bases lying between them. Only in-frame clones appear in the TCRdb table, and some are missing; sequencing was by immunoSEQ multiplex PCR. The profile shows some 330,000 clones, 88% of them singletons. The V call is TRBV7-2, the J call TRBJ1-5, with D possibly being TRBD1 (5 bases). Sequenced sample: peripheral blood. This clonotype was sampled from a woman aged 50 to 65 with active or convalescent COVID-19. CDR3 in DNA: TGTGCCAGCAGCCCAGGGTTAGGGGAGGGTCAGCCCCAGCATTTT. It yields the protein CASSPGLGEGQPQHF.